This paragraph reports one T cell receptor beta chain. Its specificity is not known. This specimen belongs to a study of blood T cells in healthy people across ages. Overall study findings and caveats: It was the long-lived donors that had more naive CD4+ cells and higher diversity than aged donors.

A second about 7 to 11 cycle PCR used barcoded and J-beta primers. TCRdb analysed the 5' RACE reads with MiXCR anew, one entry per CDR3 protein. In the table there are 850,000 to 1,000,000 distinct CDR3 sequences, 51% of which are singletons. Samples had at least 7 million PBMCs isolated from them. The sequence came from an older woman in good health. Sequencing was done on a sample of blood.

CDR3 sequence: CASSYDLGGRNQPQHF. The CDR3 coding sequence is TGTGCCAGCAGTTACGACCTTGGAGGTCGTAATCAGCCCCAGCATTTT. V and J are TRBV12-3 or TRBV12-4 and TRBJ1-5; D gene uncertain. The CDR3 is 16 amino acids. Trimming took 4 bases from V and 4 from J, leaving 17 bases between them.